Detailed here is one T cell receptor (beta chain). In this sample, this clonotype turned up once. The target of this receptor is not known. Base qualities were left out, and no much larger clone turns up one base away. One read is thin evidence. Sequences SGHRS (CDR1) and YFSETQ (CDR2) are obtained from the germline V gene. Reading from cysteine to phenylalanine, the CDR3 counts 14 amino acids. Kept here is only the CDR3 DNA, which spans 42 bases and is read in frame from base 1. This sample was taken from a study of blood T cells in healthy people across ages (dated by TCRdb to between 2014 and 2017). Context from the whole study: In model experiments, template switching captured about one uniquely barcoded TCR beta cDNA molecule for every two T cells. Donors were grouped into four age groups: young (average roughly 17 years), middle-aged (under 40), aged (about 60) and long-lived (around 82). To avoid experimental bias, donors of different ages were spread randomly across the sequencing lanes. Using deep sequencing normalized with unique cDNA molecular identifiers, the study measured how TCR beta repertoire diversity changes with age. Using the same blood draw, the study looked at two additional independent replicas of 1 million unique cDNA reads for two donors, one aged 18 to 30 and the other aged 80 or older. Here is what the overall study found, with its caveats: Because the CMV infection status of the donors was unknown, age-related changes in expanded clonotypes may potentially have been confounded. Estimates of total diversity based on one million sequenced T cells were regarded as lower bounds and as underestimates. Observed TCR beta diversity correlated strongly with the percentage of naive T cells measured by flow cytometry. Because profiling used bulk unsorted PBMCs, naive and antigen-experienced compartments could not be compared conclusively. Observed TCR beta diversity per million T cells fell roughly linearly with age, and a significant reduction was already apparent by age about 36. The long-lived group showed more naive CD4+ T cells, fewer expanded clones and increased TCR diversity than the aged group, suggesting age selection.

Library method: 5' RACE. For sequencing, an Illumina HiSeq 2500 was employed. A second roughly 7 to 11 cycle PCR used a sample-barcoded 5' primer and a J-beta primer mix. A unique molecular identifier was introduced onto each TCR beta cDNA molecule by a template-switch 5' adaptor carrying 12 random nucleotides. Each sample yielded at least 2.5 million CDR3-containing paired-end reads. First-strand cDNA was synthesized from all RNA with the Mint cDNA synthesis kit, primed by a TRBC-specific oligonucleotide. Following uracil-DNA glycosylase treatment, all cDNA underwent a first 18-cycle PCR with the universal primers M1SS and BC2_uni_R. Processing in the source paper ran as follows. Each sample was normalized by randomly selecting 1 million high-quality reads, each carrying a distinct molecular identifier. Reads with shared molecular identifiers were discarded instead of being binned into consensus sequences. MiTCR, set to a Q25 quality threshold and the strictest error-elimination algorithm, was used for CDR3 identification, clonotype clustering and error correction. A nonparametric unseen species model with Euler transformation was used to estimate lower-bound total TCR beta diversity. TCRdb redid the processing of the public reads, applying fastp at Q25 and MiXCR, and retained in-frame beta chains. Each CDR3 protein appears once, grouped with its most common genes and DNA. Clone size and V and J calls follow TCRdb, not the original study. This sample is represented by around 870,000 distinct CDR3 sequences; more than 25% of them were singletons. The top ten clonotypes cover 15% to 20% of the sample.

The donors were roughly 40 Caucasian individuals from Russia, aged roughly 6 to 100 years, who were systemically healthy. About 10 milliliters of peripheral blood were collected from each donor into EDTA-treated Vacutainer tubes. Ficoll-Paque density-gradient centrifugation was used to isolate PBMCs, with at least 7 million obtained per sample. Total RNA was extracted from PBMCs with Trizol reagent, with at least 6 micrograms obtained per sample. Naive CD45RAhigh/CD27high T cell percentages were measured by flow cytometry on a PBMC aliquot from every donor. Recombination joined TRBV5-1 with TRBJ2-1; the D gene is possibly TRBD1 or TRBD2, each agreeing over 5 bases. The J call is uncertain, as TRBJ2-7 better fits the DNA end. The sequencing sample was made of blood. This TCR derives from a woman older than 75 in good health. The CDR3 has the sequence CASSPRGSNNEQYF. Read as DNA, the sequence is TGCGCCAGCAGCCCACGGGGCTCCAACAATGAGCAGTACTTC.